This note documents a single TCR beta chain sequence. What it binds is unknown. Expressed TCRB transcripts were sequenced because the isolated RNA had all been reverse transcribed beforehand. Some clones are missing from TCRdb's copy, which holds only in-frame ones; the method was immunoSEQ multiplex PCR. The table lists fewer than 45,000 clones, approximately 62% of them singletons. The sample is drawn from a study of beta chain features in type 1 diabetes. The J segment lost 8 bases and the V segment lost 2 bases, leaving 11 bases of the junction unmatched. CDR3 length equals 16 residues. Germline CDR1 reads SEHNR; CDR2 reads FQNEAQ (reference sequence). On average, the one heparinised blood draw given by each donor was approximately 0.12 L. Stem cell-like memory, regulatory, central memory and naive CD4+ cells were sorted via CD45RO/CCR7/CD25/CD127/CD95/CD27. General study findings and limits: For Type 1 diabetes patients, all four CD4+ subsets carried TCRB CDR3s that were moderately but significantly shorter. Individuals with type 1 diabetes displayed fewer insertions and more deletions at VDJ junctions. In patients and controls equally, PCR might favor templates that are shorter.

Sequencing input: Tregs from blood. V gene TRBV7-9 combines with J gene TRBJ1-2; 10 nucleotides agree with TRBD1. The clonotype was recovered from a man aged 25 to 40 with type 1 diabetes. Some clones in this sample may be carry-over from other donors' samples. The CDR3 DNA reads TGTGCCAGCAGCTTAACGAGGGGACAGGGGTTGCGGGGCTACACCTTC. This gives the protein CASSLTRGQGLRGYTF.